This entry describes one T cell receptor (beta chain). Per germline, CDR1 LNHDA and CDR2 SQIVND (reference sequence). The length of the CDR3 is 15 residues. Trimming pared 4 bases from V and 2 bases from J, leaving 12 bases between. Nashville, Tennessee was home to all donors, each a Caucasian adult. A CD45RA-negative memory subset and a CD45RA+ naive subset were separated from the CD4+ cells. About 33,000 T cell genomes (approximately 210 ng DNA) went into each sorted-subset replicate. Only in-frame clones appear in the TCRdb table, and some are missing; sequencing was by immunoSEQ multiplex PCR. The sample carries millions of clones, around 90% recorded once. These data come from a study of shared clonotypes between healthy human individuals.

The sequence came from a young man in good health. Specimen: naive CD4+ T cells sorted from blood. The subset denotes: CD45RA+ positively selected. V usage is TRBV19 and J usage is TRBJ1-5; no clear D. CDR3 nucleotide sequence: TGTGCCAGTAGTAGGGGAGGAGTCGGCAATCAGCCCCAGCATTTT. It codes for CASSRGGVGNQPQHF.